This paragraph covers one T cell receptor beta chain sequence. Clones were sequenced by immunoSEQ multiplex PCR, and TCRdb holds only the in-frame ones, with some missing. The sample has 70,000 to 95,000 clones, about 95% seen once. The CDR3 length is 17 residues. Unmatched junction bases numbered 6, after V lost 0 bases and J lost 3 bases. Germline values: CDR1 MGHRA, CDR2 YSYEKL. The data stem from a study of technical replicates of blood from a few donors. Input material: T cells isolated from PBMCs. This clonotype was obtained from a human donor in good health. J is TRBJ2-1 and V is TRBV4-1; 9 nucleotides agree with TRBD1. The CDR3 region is CASSQESGTGIYNEQFF. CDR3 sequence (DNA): TGCGCCAGCAGCCAAGAGTCCGGGACAGGGATCTACAATGAGCAGTTCTTC.